The rows below give T cell receptor beta chains drawn from one sample of a study of T cell responses to AZD1222 COVID-19 vaccine. Clones were sequenced by immunoSEQ multiplex PCR, and TCRdb holds only the in-frame ones, with some missing. The sample consists of some 130,000 clones, roughly 91% of them appearing once. The sequencing here drew on peripheral blood, taken 28 days after the second AZD1222 dose. The receptors originated from an adult who received the AZD1222 COVID-19 vaccine. The CDR3 runs from the conserved cysteine through the conserved F or W. The order of the fields is V gene, J gene, CDR3 protein.

TRBV21-1	TRBJ1-5	CAKPPGNFNQPQHF
TRBV6-1	TRBJ2-7	CASSEAPGDSYEQYF
TRBV20-1	TRBJ1-2	CSGGPNYGYTF
TRBV30	TRBJ1-1	CAWSKPFMNTEAFF
TRBV13	TRBJ2-2	CASSSRIIRTGGVTGELFF
TRBV9	TRBJ2-5	CASSDLETQYF
TRBV24-1	TRBJ1-4	CATSRGPLHVTNEKLFF
TRBV7-9	TRBJ2-2	CASSTGGGELFF
TRBV4-3	TRBJ1-6	CASSQDPRNNSPLHF
TRBV3-1/TRBV3-2	TRBJ2-2	CASSQRGLYTGELFF
TRBV28	TRBJ2-7	CASSLSGTGIYEQYF
TRBV11-2	TRBJ2-1	CASSLEGSGEFMNEQFF
TRBV6-5	TRBJ1-1	CASKRGTNTEAFF
TRBV9	TRBJ2-3	CASSVSGGAADTQYF
TRBV10-3	TRBJ2-5	CAVQKGTSGDQETQYF
TRBV9	TRBJ2-2	CASSGGGQGVNTGELFF
TRBV5-1	TRBJ1-1	CASSLEMGFSQSAQKGTEAFF
TRBV24-1	TRBJ2-3	CATSDSNGDTQYF
TRBV9	TRBJ1-2	CASSAQGPGHYGYTF
TRBV24-1	TRBJ2-7	CATSESRSRQGAYDEQYF
TRBV19	TRBJ1-6	CASSIASGGYNSPLHF
TRBV5-1	TRBJ1-2	CASSAGAPGQDYGYTF
TRBV7-2	TRBJ2-5	CASSPRTSQETQYF
TRBV6-5	TRBJ1-1	CASTDLGRNTEAFF
TRBV5-1	TRBJ1-1	CASLPGQGHVTEAFF
TRBV30	TRBJ1-2	CAWSPSQRRIYGYTF
TRBV9	TRBJ2-2	CASSVLSGALGTGELFF
TRBV5-8	TRBJ2-3	CASSLGTGLDTQYF
TRBV3-1/TRBV3-2	TRBJ1-6	CASSHLEPVGYNSPLHF
TRBV5-8	TRBJ1-5	CASSPDTNQPQHF
TRBV7-8	TRBJ1-6	CASSPGVYSPLHF
TRBV7-7	TRBJ2-5	CASSRGLAGEETQYF